The 21 T cell receptor beta chains below all came from one sample that was sequenced in a study of T cell repertoires in cytomegalovirus infection. TCRdb used MiXCR to reprocess the reads, holding one entry per CDR3 protein. The sample includes about 300,000 distinct CDR3 sequences, 20% to 30% of them seen just once. What was sequenced was PBMCs. These receptors were collected from a human donor in good health (CMV status not recorded). Some clones in this sample may be carry-over from other donors' samples.

The J gene is TRBJ2-3, the V gene TRBV6-4; D uncertain. CDR3 length: 13 amino acids. Trimming left V 2 bases short and J 6 bases short, with 9 bases between. Germline-derived CDR1 and CDR2 are MRHNA and SNTAGT. The CDR3 here is CASSDPGQDTQYF. In nucleotides, the CDR3 is TGTGCCAGCAGTGACCCGGGCCAGGATACGCAGTATTTT.

DNA for the CDR3: TGCGCCAGCAGCGGCGGACAGGGGAGAGAGACCCAGTACTTC. Translating gives CASSGGQGRETQYF. The J gene is TRBJ2-5, the V gene TRBV10-2; TRBD1 matches at 9 bases. This CDR3 contains 14 residues. J lost 4 bases, V lost 6 bases, and 6 bases had no gene match. CDR1 and CDR2 from the germline V gene are WSHSY and SAAADI.

This clonotype appeared a single time. The chain links TRBV6-2 or TRBV6-3 to TRBJ2-1; D is unclear. V was shortened by 1 base and J by 9 bases, with 25 bases between the two germline ends. The germline gives CDR1 MNHEY, CDR2 SVGEGT. The CDR3 covers 18 residues. The CDR3 is CASSYWASASGNFGEQFF. For the CDR3, the DNA is TGTGCCAGCAGTTACTGGGCTTCGGCTAGTGGGAACTTTGGTGAGCAGTTCTTC.

This sequence joins TRBV7-6 and TRBJ2-3; 7 bases map to TRBD2. The length of the CDR3 is 16 residues. CDR1 is SGHVS, CDR2 FNYEAQ, per germline. The ends lost 2 bases at V and 0 bases at J; junction bases unmatched: 5. The DNA of the CDR3 is TGTGCCAGCAGCTTAATGGGGGGGAGGAGCACAGATACGCAGTATTTT. Protein: CASSLMGGRSTDTQYF.

This chain links TRBV6-2 or TRBV6-3 with TRBJ2-7; tentatively, D is TRBD2 (5 bases). Trimming took 7 bases from V and 0 from J, leaving 16 bases between them. CDR1 and CDR2 (germline): MNHEY, SVGEGT. This CDR3 contains 15 residues. The CDR3 protein is CASTHRAVISYEQYF. CDR3 in DNA: TGTGCCAGCACCCACCGAGCGGTGATCTCCTACGAGCAGTACTTC.

This clonotype turned up a few times. The chain couples TRBV12-3 or TRBV12-4 to TRBJ2-5; 12 bases align to TRBD2. The J segment lost 4 bases and the V segment lost 6 bases, leaving 9 bases of the junction unmatched. The CDR3 is made up of 16 amino acids. The CDR3 DNA sequence: TGTGCCAGCAGCTACCGGACTAGCGGGATCGGAGAGACCCAGTACTTC. Translated: CASSYRTSGIGETQYF.

The chain couples TRBV6-1 to TRBJ2-1, with a possible D match to TRBD2 (7 bases). Trimming removed 6 bases from V and 8 bases from J, with 17 bases in between. This CDR3 contains 14 residues. CDR1 and CDR2 (germline): MNHNS, SASEGT. The CDR3: CASRGGGGSDEQFF. For the CDR3, the DNA is TGTGCCAGCAGAGGGGGGGGTGGGTCCGATGAGCAGTTCTTC.

Only a few counts were recorded for this clonotype. The chain has TRBV6-6 and TRBJ2-7, with TRBD2 matching 11 bases. The CDR3 spans 17 residues. Trimming cost V 0 bases and J 1 base; bases outside gene matches: 5. The germline V gene encodes CDR1 MNHNY and CDR2 SVGAGI (reference sequence). CDR3 region: CASSYSPSGRLSYEQYF. CDR3 bases: TGTGCCAGCAGTTACTCGCCTAGCGGGAGGTTATCCTACGAGCAGTACTTC.

For this clonotype: At one of its ends the junction is not consistent with the germline gene, which may arise from a read error. This chain links TRBV4-1 with TRBJ2-1; D unclear. This CDR3 has 15 amino acids. Germline CDR1 MGHRA, CDR2 YSYEKL. CDR3 amino acids: CASSQDGQSYNEQFF. The CDR3 DNA reads as TGTGCCAGCAGCCAAGACGGGCAGTCCTACAATGAGCAGTTCTTC.

This clonotype was counted a few times. V and J are TRBV7-8 and TRBJ2-3; TRBD1 is a possible D gene (7 bases). The ends were cut back, 4 bases at V and 7 bases at J, with 21 bases in the middle. The CDR3 totals 16 residues. The germline V gene encodes CDR1 SGHVS and CDR2 FQNEAQ. CDR3 amino acids: CASSSPGSQGGYTQYF. The CDR3 nucleotides read TGTGCCAGCAGCTCCCCCGGCAGCCAGGGGGGATATACGCAGTATTTT. The full variable domain, rest sourced from reference TRBV7-8 and TRBJ2-3, is GAGVSQSPRYKVAKRGQDVALRCDPISGHVSLFWYQQALGQGPEFLTYFQNEAQLDKSGLPSDRFFAERPEGSVSTLKIQRTQQEDSAVYLCASSSPGSQGGYTQYFGPGTRLTVL.

This clonotype appeared many times. V and J are TRBV7-2 and TRBJ2-5, with 8 bases that match TRBD1. This CDR3 comprises 15 residues. CDR1 and CDR2 (germline): SGHTA, FQGNSA. Trimming removed 5 bases from V and 5 bases from J; junction bases left unmatched: 10. CDR3 sequence: CASSTRTGSGETQYF. The CDR3 DNA reads TGTGCCAGCAGCACCAGGACAGGGTCAGGGGAGACCCAGTACTTC.

In its sample, this clonotype was seen many times. V and J are TRBV7-2 and TRBJ1-1; D unclear. Germline loops: CDR1 SGHTA, CDR2 FQGNSA. The CDR3 has 15 amino acids. Deletions cut 5 bases from V and 4 bases from J, with 17 bases between. The CDR3: CASSPNSERGTEAFF. As DNA, the CDR3 is TGTGCCAGCAGCCCCAACAGCGAACGGGGCACTGAAGCTTTCTTT.

This clonotype was detected only a few times. The chain links TRBV11-2 to TRBJ2-7; D gene uncertain. The CDR3 loop spans 14 amino acids. V lost 0 bases, J lost 2 bases, and 8 bases lay in between. Germline loops: CDR1 SGHAT, CDR2 FQNNGV. The CDR3 DNA is TGTGCCAGCAGCTTAGATGGTTCAACCTACGAGCAGTACTTC. Its translation is CASSLDGSTYEQYF.

The chain has TRBV12-3 or TRBV12-4 and TRBJ1-1, with D tentatively TRBD1 (5 bases). The germline V and J ends were trimmed by 6 bases and 2 bases, with 10 bases remaining between them. The length of the CDR3 is 13 residues. CDR3 residues: CASRSTDNTEAFF. CDR3 bases: TGTGCCAGCAGGTCGACAGACAACACTGAAGCTTTCTTT.

V usage is TRBV11-3 and J usage is TRBJ2-5; possible D gene TRBD2, 5 bases. The CDR3 spans 15 residues. V was shortened by 0 bases and J by 4 bases, with 12 bases between the two germline ends. From germline, CDR1 is SGHNT and CDR2 YENEEA. The CDR3 loop is CASSLDGSRGETQYF. CDR3 bases: TGTGCCAGCAGCTTAGATGGCAGCCGGGGAGAGACCCAGTACTTC. The whole variable domain, remainder taken from reference TRBV11-3 and TRBJ2-5, is EAGVVQSPRYKIIEKKQPVAFWCNPISGHNTLYWYLQNLGQGPELLIRYENEEAVDDSQLPKDRFSAERLKGVDSTLKIQPAELGDSAVYLCASSLDGSRGETQYFGPGTRLLVL.

The sample holds many counts of this clonotype. The chain has TRBV4-1 and TRBJ1-6; D might be TRBD1 (6 bases). The CDR3 is 19 residues long. V was pared by 1 base and J by 0 bases, with 16 bases between. Germline V gene data show CDR1 as MGHRA and CDR2 as YSYEKL. CDR3 nucleotides: TGCGCCAGCAGCCAAGTGGGAGCAGGGGAGAGCTCCTATAATTCACCCCTCCACTTT. Translated: CASSQVGAGESSYNSPLHF.

This clonotype has only one observation. The gene calls are TRBV9 and TRBJ2-7, with TRBD1 matching 11 bases. Trimming cost V 3 bases and J 5 bases; bases outside gene matches: 7. The CDR3 has 15 residues. In germline, CDR1 is SGDLS, CDR2 YYNGEE. CDR3 nucleotide sequence: TGTGCCAGCAGCGCGCCGGGACAGGGGGTGGACGAGCAGTACTTC. Residues: CASSAPGQGVDEQYF.

The chain is built from TRBV28 and TRBJ1-1; 7 nucleotides line up with TRBD1. The CDR3 extends over 17 amino acids. CDR1 MDHEN and CDR2 SYDVKM come from the germline V gene. The V and J ends lost 2 bases and 0 bases, in that order; junction bases with no gene match: 9. The CDR3 protein is CASSLLAGGIMNTEAFF. The CDR3 bases are TGTGCCAGCAGTTTACTGGCAGGGGGGATTATGAACACTGAAGCTTTCTTT.

The chain couples TRBV29-1 to TRBJ2-7; tentative D call: TRBD2 (6 bases). The CDR3 covers 12 residues. The V end lost 4 bases, the J end lost 3 bases, and 10 bases lay between the germline ends. In germline, CDR1 is SQVTM, CDR2 ANQGSEA. DNA for the CDR3: TGCAGCGTTGTGGTCGGGAGCTACGAGCAGTACTTC. Its protein product is CSVVVGSYEQYF.

The V and J genes are TRBV19 and TRBJ2-7; 11 bases line up with TRBD1. Losses at the gene ends were 5 bases for V and 6 bases for J; bases not matched to a gene: 6. Germline CDR1 and CDR2: LNHDA and SQIVND (reference sequence). The CDR3 sequence is 14 residues long. The CDR3 nucleotides read TGTGCCAGTAGTGCGGACAGGGGGCTCGGCGAGCAGTACTTC. Amino acid sequence: CASSADRGLGEQYF. Together with reference TRBV19 and TRBJ2-7, the CDR3 gives the full variable domain: DGGITQSPKYLFRKEGQNVTLSCEQNLNHDAMYWYRQDPGQGLRLIYYSQIVNDFQKGDIAEGYSVSREKKESFPLTVTSAQKNPTAFYLCASSADRGLGEQYFGPGTRLTVT.

This clonotype has a handful of counts. The chain carries TRBV11-1 and TRBJ2-1, with a weak D call TRBD2 (5 bases). The CDR3 has 15 residues. V was cut by 5 bases and J by 0 bases, with 11 bases left in between. Germline V gene sequence: CDR1 SGHAT, CDR2 FQDESV (reference sequence). The CDR3 DNA sequence: TGTGCCAGCAGCCCGAGGGTTAGCTCCTACAATGAGCAGTTCTTC. As protein: CASSPRVSSYNEQFF.